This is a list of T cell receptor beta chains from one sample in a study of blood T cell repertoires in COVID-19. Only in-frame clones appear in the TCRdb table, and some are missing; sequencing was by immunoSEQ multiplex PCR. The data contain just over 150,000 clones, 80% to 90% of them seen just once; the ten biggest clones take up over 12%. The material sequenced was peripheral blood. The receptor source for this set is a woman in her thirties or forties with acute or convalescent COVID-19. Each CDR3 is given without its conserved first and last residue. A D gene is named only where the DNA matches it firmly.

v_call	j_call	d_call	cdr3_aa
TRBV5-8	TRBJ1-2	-	ASSSIFRSGGLYYGYT
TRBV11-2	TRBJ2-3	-	ASSLSEGLATDTQY
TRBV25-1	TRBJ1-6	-	ASSEPDGGNLGSPLH
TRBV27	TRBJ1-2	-	ASSLFRQLGYGYT
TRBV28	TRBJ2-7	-	ASSFSRQGTYEQY
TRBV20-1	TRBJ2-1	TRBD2	SAWEGLEQF
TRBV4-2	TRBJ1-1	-	ASSQTWEMNTEAF
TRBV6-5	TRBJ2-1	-	ASREDNEQF
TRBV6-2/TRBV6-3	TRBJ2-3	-	ASSYLISTDTQY
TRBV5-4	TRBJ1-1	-	ASSLAGWREAF
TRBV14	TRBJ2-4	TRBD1	ASSQAKGWGRGNIQY
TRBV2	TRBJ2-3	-	ASNYLEDTQY
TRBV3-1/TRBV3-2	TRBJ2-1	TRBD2	ATAGGASYNEQF
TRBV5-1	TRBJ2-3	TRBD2	ASSLAGLDTDTQY
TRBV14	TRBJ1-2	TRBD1	ASSQETWGAGGSNYGYT
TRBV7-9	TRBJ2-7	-	ASSMPGPYEQY
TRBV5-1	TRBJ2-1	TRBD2	ASSLRLSGEYNEQF
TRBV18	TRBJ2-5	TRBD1	ASSWDRYQETQY
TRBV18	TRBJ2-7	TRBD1	ASSSGTGVGISYEQY
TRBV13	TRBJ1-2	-	ASSLGRQTYGYT
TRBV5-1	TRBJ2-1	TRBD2	ASSSGAGGSYNEQF
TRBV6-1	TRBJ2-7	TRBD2	ASSAGTSGSNTIYEQY
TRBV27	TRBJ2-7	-	ASSSTSTGSSYEQY
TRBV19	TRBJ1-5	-	ASSINQGSSNQPQH
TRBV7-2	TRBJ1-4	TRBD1	ASSYGGTGGEKLF
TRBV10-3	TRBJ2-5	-	AISETDWEETQY
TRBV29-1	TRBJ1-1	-	SVNRVIGTEAF
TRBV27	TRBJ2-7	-	ASSLSPGYEQY
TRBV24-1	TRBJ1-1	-	ATSHASSEAF
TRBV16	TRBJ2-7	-	ASSQWGQGRGGEQY
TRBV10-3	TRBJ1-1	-	AISESTSTGYTEAF
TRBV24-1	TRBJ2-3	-	ATSDRKGIAVSTDTQY
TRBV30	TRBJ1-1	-	AWSVDRGTEAF
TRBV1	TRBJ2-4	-	TSEVKGGSSRRDFPKNIQY
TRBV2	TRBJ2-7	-	ASRTGSTYEQY
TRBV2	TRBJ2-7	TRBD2	ASSWTSGSYEQY
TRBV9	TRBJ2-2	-	ASSVGLDYLPNTGELF
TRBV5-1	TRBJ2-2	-	ASSRGTANTGELF
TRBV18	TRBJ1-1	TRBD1	ASSKTGGDITEAF
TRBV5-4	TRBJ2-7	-	ASSPSFGAYEQY
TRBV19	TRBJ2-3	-	ASGSDTSTDTQY
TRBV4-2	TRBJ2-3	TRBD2	ASSQVLLAGALSTDTQY
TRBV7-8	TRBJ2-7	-	ASSKLLRAYEQY
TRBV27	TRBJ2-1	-	ASSLTGESYNEQF
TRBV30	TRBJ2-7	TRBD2	AWSTSAKRVGSEQY
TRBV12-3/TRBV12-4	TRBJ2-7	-	ASSFLSVYEQY
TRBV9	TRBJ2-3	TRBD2	ASSALLAGITDTQY
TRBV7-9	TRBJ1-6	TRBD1	ASSPDRVNSPLH
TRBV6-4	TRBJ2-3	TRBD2	ASSPSGGTTDTQY
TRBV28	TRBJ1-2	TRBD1	ASSLRTGGLGYGYT
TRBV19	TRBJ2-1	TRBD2	ASSEVSGALNEQF
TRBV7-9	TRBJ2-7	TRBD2	ASTEKGGSLGVQY
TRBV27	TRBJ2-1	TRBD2	ASSVEREYNEQF
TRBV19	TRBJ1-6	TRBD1	ASCAGQGNSPLH
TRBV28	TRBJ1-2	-	ASISTQDSLYT